These T cell receptor beta chains were read from a single sample in a study of spatial heterogeneity in lung cancer. TCRdb redid the calling of the 5' RACE reads with MiXCR, one entry per CDR3 protein. The sample has around 60,000 distinct CDR3 sequences; less than 10% are singletons. The starting material was PBMCs, obtained at surgery. The source is a female donor with early-stage non-small cell lung cancer. CDR3s include the opening cysteine and the closing phenylalanine or tryptophan. Fields, in order: V gene, J gene, D gene, clone size, CDR3 DNA, CDR3 protein. A D gene is named only where the DNA matches it firmly. Clone size appears in some rows only: once, few, many, or a class for an expanded clone.

TRBV5-1	TRBJ2-3	TRBD2	.	TGCGCCAGCAGCTTGGGACTAGCGATTTCTAGCTCAGATACGCAGTATTTT	CASSLGLAISSSDTQYF
TRBV10-3	TRBJ1-1	.	many	TGTGCCATCAGTTTCGACAGAACGAACACTGAAGCTTTCTTT	CAISFDRTNTEAFF
TRBV7-2	TRBJ2-1	TRBD2	many	TGTGCCAGCAGTCGGACTAGCGGGAGTAATGAGCAGTTCTTC	CASSRTSGSNEQFF
TRBV11-2	TRBJ1-3	.	few	TGTGCCAGCAGCTTTCGGCGAAACACCATATATTTT	CASSFRRNTIYF
TRBV7-6	TRBJ2-6	.	many	TGTGCCAGCAGCTCGCAAGATCTCGGGGCCAACGTCCTGACTTTC	CASSSQDLGANVLTF
TRBV12-3/TRBV12-4	TRBJ1-2	.	many	TGTGCCAGCAGTTTTCGGAACTATGGCTACACCTTC	CASSFRNYGYTF
TRBV12-3/TRBV12-4	TRBJ2-1	TRBD2	many	TGTGCCAGCAGTAACCCCGGGACTAGCGTACCTGGACAGTTCTTC	CASSNPGTSVPGQFF
TRBV5-1	TRBJ1-5	.	few	TGCGCCAGCAGCTTGGCGGCAGGGCGGAATCAGCCCCAGCATTTT	CASSLAAGRNQPQHF
TRBV7-9	TRBJ1-1	.	many	TGTGCCAGCAGCTTATCGTCTTTGGGGACGGTGAACACTGAAGCTTTCTTT	CASSLSSLGTVNTEAFF
TRBV6-1	TRBJ2-3	.	.	TGTGCCAGCAAATTCACAGATACGCAGTATTTT	CASKFTDTQYF
TRBV29-1	TRBJ2-3	TRBD2	many	TGCAGCGTTTCCGGACTAGCGGGGGGGCAACAAGATACGCAGTATTTT	CSVSGLAGGQQDTQYF
TRBV10-2	TRBJ2-3	TRBD2	few	TGCGCCAGCATGCGGGAGGGGGCAGATACGCAGTATTTT	CASMREGADTQYF
TRBV5-5	TRBJ1-1	.	few	TGTGCCAGCAAGGCATCAGGCAGGGGGAACACTGAAGCTTTCTTT	CASKASGRGNTEAFF
TRBV28	TRBJ2-7	TRBD1	few	TGTGCCAGCAGATCAAGGGGGACAGGGTGGAACGAGCAGTACTTC	CASRSRGTGWNEQYF
TRBV5-1	TRBJ1-1	TRBD1	few	TGCGCCAGCAGCTTGGCCGGTGACAGGGGCAGGGTGAACACTGAAGCTTTCTTT	CASSLAGDRGRVNTEAFF
TRBV11-2	TRBJ2-4	.	many	TGTGCCAGCAGCCCCAGGGCTGCCGCCATGATTCAGTACTTC	CASSPRAAAMIQYF
TRBV25-1	TRBJ2-2	.	many	TGTGCCAGCAGGGCGAAGGTGGACGGGGAGCTGTTTTTT	CASRAKVDGELFF
TRBV6-1	TRBJ1-1	TRBD1	.	TGTGCCAGCAGCAACAGGGGGCAGATCACTGAAGCTTTCTTT	CASSNRGQITEAFF
TRBV10-3	TRBJ2-7	TRBD2	.	TGTGCCATCAGTGAGCAGGCGGGAGCTTACGAGCAGTACTTC	CAISEQAGAYEQYF
TRBV11-2	TRBJ2-4	.	many	TGTGCCAGCAGCTTAAGAGGGTCCGGAGCCAAAAACATTCAGTACTTC	CASSLRGSGAKNIQYF
TRBV5-1	TRBJ1-2	TRBD1	few	TGCGCCAGCAGCGTTGACAGGGTCGATGGCTACACCTTC	CASSVDRVDGYTF
TRBV10-3	TRBJ1-5	TRBD1	many	TGTGCCATCAGTGCCACGGACAGGGACAATCAGCCCCAGCATTTT	CAISATDRDNQPQHF
TRBV6-1	TRBJ1-2	.	.	TGTGCCAGCAGGCGGGACGTCCTCTATGGCTACACCTTC	CASRRDVLYGYTF
TRBV5-4	TRBJ1-6	.	few	TGTGCCAGCAGCTCCCTTAATTCACCCCTCCACTTT	CASSSLNSPLHF
TRBV2	TRBJ1-1	TRBD1	many	TGTGCCAGCAGTTTTACCCCGGGACAGGATGGGGCTTTCTTT	CASSFTPGQDGAFF
TRBV14	TRBJ2-7	.	.	TGTGCCAGCAGCCAAGGGTGGGCCTACGAGCAGTACTTC	CASSQGWAYEQYF
TRBV20-1	TRBJ2-7	.	few	TGCAGTGCTGGGCCCTACGAGCAGTACTTC	CSAGPYEQYF
TRBV5-1	TRBJ1-1	.	many	TGCGCCAGCAGCTTGGCCGGCTGGGAAGCTTTCTTT	CASSLAGWEAFF
TRBV24-1	TRBJ2-3	TRBD1	many	TGTGCCACCAGTGATTTGCCGGGACAGGGAGGGACAGATACGCAGTATTTT	CATSDLPGQGGTDTQYF
TRBV11-1	TRBJ1-1	.	many	TGTGCCAGCAGCCCGATCGATCGGACGGCTGAAGCTTTCTTT	CASSPIDRTAEAFF
TRBV11-2	TRBJ1-4	.	.	TGTGCCAGCAGCTTAGAAGACCGTCATAATGAAAAACTGTTTTTT	CASSLEDRHNEKLFF
TRBV28	TRBJ1-5	.	.	TGTGCCAGCAGACCTGACGGCAACAATCAGCCCCAGCATTTT	CASRPDGNNQPQHF
TRBV5-1	TRBJ2-7	TRBD2	.	TGCGCCAGCAGCTTACGAGCGGGAGGAAACTCCGAGCAGTACTTC	CASSLRAGGNSEQYF
TRBV21-1	TRBJ1-2	.	many	TGTGCCAGCCTGGGGGAGGTATATGGCTACACCTTC	CASLGEVYGYTF
TRBV12-3/TRBV12-4	TRBJ1-1	TRBD1	many	TGTGCCAGCAGCCGCTCAGGGGGTGAAGCTTTCTTT	CASSRSGGEAFF
TRBV28	TRBJ2-7	TRBD2	.	TGTGCCAGCAGTTCCCCCCTGGGGGTAGCGGGAGACTACGAGCAGTACTTC	CASSSPLGVAGDYEQYF
TRBV20-1	TRBJ1-2	TRBD1	many	TGCAGTGCTAGAGTAGGGGGCGGCTACACCTTC	CSARVGGGYTF
TRBV3-1	TRBJ1-4	.	.	TGTGCCAGCGGCCCTCCGAGATCTGAAAAACTGTTTTTT	CASGPPRSEKLFF
TRBV7-9	TRBJ2-1	.	.	TGTGCCAGCAGTTTTCAGGGGAAGCCCTACAATGAGCAGTTCTTC	CASSFQGKPYNEQFF
TRBV23-1	TRBJ2-2	TRBD1	many	TGCGCCAGCAGTCATAGACAGGGATTGAGCACCGGGGAGCTGTTTTTT	CASSHRQGLSTGELFF
TRBV20-1	TRBJ1-1	.	few	TGCAGTGCTAGAGATGCAGGGCGGGACACTGAAGCTTTCTTT	CSARDAGRDTEAFF
TRBV12-5	TRBJ1-2	TRBD1	.	TGTGCTAGTGGTCCCGGACAGGATGATGGCTACACCTTC	CASGPGQDDGYTF
TRBV5-1	TRBJ1-4	.	.	TGCGCCAGCAGCTCATGGAGTAGAACGGAGGGTGAAAAACTGTTTTTT	CASSSWSRTEGEKLFF
TRBV5-1	TRBJ2-3	.	many	TGCGCCAGCAGCCTGGAACTAGGGGTCGGCACAGATACGCAGTATTTT	CASSLELGVGTDTQYF
TRBV20-1	TRBJ2-1	TRBD1	.	TGCAGTGCTTCCGGGACAGGGGAGAGTGAGCAGTTCTTC	CSASGTGESEQFF
TRBV28	TRBJ1-5	.	.	TGTGCCAGCAGTTTTACATCCCTGCAATCGCCCCAGCATTTT	CASSFTSLQSPQHF
TRBV12-3/TRBV12-4	TRBJ2-1	TRBD1	.	TGTGCCAGCAGTTTTGAGGGGGCGTACAATGAGCAGTTCTTC	CASSFEGAYNEQFF
TRBV5-8	TRBJ2-6	TRBD1	.	TGTGCCAGCAAGGGGGCCGGGGCCAACGTCCTGACTTTC	CASKGAGANVLTF